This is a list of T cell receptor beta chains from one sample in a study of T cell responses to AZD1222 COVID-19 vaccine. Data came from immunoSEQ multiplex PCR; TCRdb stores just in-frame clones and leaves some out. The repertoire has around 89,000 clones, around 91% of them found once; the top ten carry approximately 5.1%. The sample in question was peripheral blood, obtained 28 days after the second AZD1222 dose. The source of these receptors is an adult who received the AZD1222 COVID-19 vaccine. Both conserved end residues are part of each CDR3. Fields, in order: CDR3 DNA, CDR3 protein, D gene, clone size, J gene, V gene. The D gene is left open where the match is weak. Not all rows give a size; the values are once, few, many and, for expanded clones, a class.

cdr3_nt: TGTGCCAGCAGCCTATGGGACGTAGAGCAGTTCTTC
cdr3_aa: CASSLWDVEQFF
d_call: NA
clone_size: NA
j_call: TRBJ2-1
v_call: TRBV7-9

cdr3_nt: TGTGCCAGCAGCTTGAATCAACCCGGGGAGACCCAGTACTTC
cdr3_aa: CASSLNQPGETQYF
d_call: NA
clone_size: once
j_call: TRBJ2-5
v_call: TRBV5-8

cdr3_nt: TGTGCCAGCAGCGTAGGGTCAGGCACTGAAGCTTTCTTT
cdr3_aa: CASSVGSGTEAFF
d_call: NA
clone_size: NA
j_call: TRBJ1-1
v_call: TRBV9

cdr3_nt: TGTGCCAGCAGCCAAGATTTCCGGGGCACAGATACGCAGTATTTT
cdr3_aa: CASSQDFRGTDTQYF
d_call: NA
clone_size: once
j_call: TRBJ2-3
v_call: TRBV3-1/TRBV3-2

cdr3_nt: TGTGCCAGCAGTAGACAGGGGTCTAGTAATTCACCCCTCCACTTT
cdr3_aa: CASSRQGSSNSPLHF
d_call: TRBD1
clone_size: once
j_call: TRBJ1-6
v_call: TRBV27

cdr3_nt: TGTGCCACCAGCCTCCCCAAGCCCCCCTACGAGCAGTACTTC
cdr3_aa: CATSLPKPPYEQYF
d_call: NA
clone_size: once
j_call: TRBJ2-7
v_call: TRBV15

cdr3_nt: TGTGCCAGCAGTGACATCCGCGGCGGGACAGGGAGGGCCACCATATATTTT
cdr3_aa: CASSDIRGGTGRATIYF
d_call: TRBD1
clone_size: NA
j_call: TRBJ1-3
v_call: TRBV6-1

cdr3_nt: TGTGCCAGCAGCTTAGGGCCCCCAGGGGATGGGGCCAACGTCCTGACTTTC
cdr3_aa: CASSLGPPGDGANVLTF
d_call: NA
clone_size: NA
j_call: TRBJ2-6
v_call: TRBV7-3

cdr3_nt: TGTGCCAGCAGTGCGGGGGCGGCCCGAACAGGAAACACCATATATTTT
cdr3_aa: CASSAGAARTGNTIYF
d_call: NA
clone_size: NA
j_call: TRBJ1-3
v_call: TRBV2

cdr3_nt: TGTGCCAGCAGTGACGCGACAGCCTCTGGGGCCAACGTCCTGACTTTC
cdr3_aa: CASSDATASGANVLTF
d_call: NA
clone_size: many
j_call: TRBJ2-6
v_call: TRBV6-4

cdr3_nt: TGTGCCAGTAGTGATTCCTACGAGCAGTACTTC
cdr3_aa: CASSDSYEQYF
d_call: NA
clone_size: once
j_call: TRBJ2-7
v_call: TRBV19

cdr3_nt: TGCGCCAGCAGCTTGGGCTCCAATCTAGGGGGTCAGCCCCAGCATTTT
cdr3_aa: CASSLGSNLGGQPQHF
d_call: NA
clone_size: NA
j_call: TRBJ1-5
v_call: TRBV5-1